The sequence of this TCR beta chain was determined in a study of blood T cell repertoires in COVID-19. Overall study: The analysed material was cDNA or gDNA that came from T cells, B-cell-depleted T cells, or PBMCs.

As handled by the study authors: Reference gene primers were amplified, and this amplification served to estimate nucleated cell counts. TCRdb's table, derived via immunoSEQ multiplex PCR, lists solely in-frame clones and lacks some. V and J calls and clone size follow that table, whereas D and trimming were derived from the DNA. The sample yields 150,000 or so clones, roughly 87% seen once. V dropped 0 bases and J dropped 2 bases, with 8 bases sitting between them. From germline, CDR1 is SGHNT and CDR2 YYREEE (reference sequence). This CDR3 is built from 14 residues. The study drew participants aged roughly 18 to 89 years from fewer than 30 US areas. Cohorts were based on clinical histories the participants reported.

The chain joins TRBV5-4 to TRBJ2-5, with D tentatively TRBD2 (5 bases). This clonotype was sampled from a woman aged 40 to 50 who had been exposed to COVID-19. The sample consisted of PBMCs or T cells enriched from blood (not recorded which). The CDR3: CASSLGTGQETQYF. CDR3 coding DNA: TGTGCCAGCAGCTTGGGAACGGGGCAAGAGACCCAGTACTTC.